One sample yielded the 10 T cell receptor beta chains listed below, sequenced in a study of T cells in localized non-small cell lung cancer (TCRdb year 2020). The library came from the immunoSEQ multiplex PCR assay. The immuneACCESS repertoire file appears here via TCRdb, limited to in-frame rearrangements. These files lack a portion of the clones; in checked studies, under half of the deficit traces to unresolved V genes, and the cause of the others is not known. The sample table shows about 59,000 clones, and roughly nine tenths are seen once. The top ten hold about 20% of the sample. The sequences come from peripheral blood, collected before any cancer treatment. The origin of the receptors is a man aged 40-75 years with stage I lung adenocarcinoma.

The chain uses TRBV5-6 and TRBJ2-3; D is possibly TRBD2 (6 bases). Trimming left V 4 bases short and J 3 bases short, with 18 bases between. The CDR3 contains 16 residues. Germline V CDR1 and CDR2: SGHDT, YYEEEE. As DNA, the CDR3 is TGTGCCAGCAGCGGGCGGGGCACCTGGGAGACAGATACGCAGTATTTT. Translation gives CASSGRGTWETDTQYF.

The chain uses TRBV27 and TRBJ2-2; D ambiguous. Looked up from germline, CDR1 is MNHEY and CDR2 is SMNVEV (reference sequence). The CDR3 has 14 residues. V was clipped by 5 bases and J by 0 bases, with 7 bases between them. CDR3: CASSLSPNTGELFF. DNA for the CDR3: TGTGCCAGCAGTCTCTCGCCGAACACCGGGGAGCTGTTTTTT.

Here the CDR3 DNA reads TGTGCCAGTAGTATAGACTCGGGGGCATACACTGAAGCTTTCTTT. Protein sequence: CASSIDSGAYTEAFF. V gene TRBV19 combines with J gene TRBJ1-1; D possibly corresponds to TRBD1 (6 bases). V was trimmed by 0 bases and J by 3 bases, leaving 11 bases between them. Germline V gene sequence: CDR1 LNHDA, CDR2 SQIVND (reference sequence). The CDR3 is made up of 15 amino acids.

This clone has just one count. V usage is TRBV4-1 and J usage is TRBJ1-2; tentative D call: TRBD1 (6 bases). This CDR3 contains 14 residues. Trimming pared 0 bases from V and 4 bases from J, leaving 9 bases between. Per germline, CDR1 MGHRA and CDR2 YSYEKL. The CDR3 bases are TGCGCCAGCAGCCAAGATCAGGGGTTCTATGGCTACACCTTC. As protein: CASSQDQGFYGYTF.

This clone was observed a few times. The chain employs TRBV10-3 and TRBJ1-5; D gene uncertain. Trimming stripped 7 bases from V and 3 bases from J, with 10 bases between. From germline, CDR1 is ENHRY and CDR2 SYGVKD. The CDR3 covers 13 residues. CDR3 in DNA: TGTGCCATCAACTCCCTTATCAATCAGCCCCAGCATTTT. Protein product: CAINSLINQPQHF.

The V call is TRBV7-6, the J call TRBJ2-1; 8 bases are a match to TRBD1. CDR1 and CDR2 (germline): SGHVS, FNYEAQ. The length of the CDR3 is 15 residues. J gave up 7 bases and V 2 bases, and 7 bases lay outside the gene matches. The CDR3 DNA is TGTGCCAGCAGCTTAACCCAGGGGGCGCGGAATGAGCAGTTCTTC. Amino acids: CASSLTQGARNEQFF.

The V call is TRBV19, the J call TRBJ2-7, with D tentatively TRBD2 (6 bases). The CDR3 has 13 amino acids. V dropped 3 bases and J dropped 7 bases, with 13 bases sitting between them. CDR1 LNHDA and CDR2 SQIVND come from the germline V gene (reference sequence). The chain's CDR3 is CASSITWTTEQYF. The CDR3 DNA reads TGTGCCAGTAGTATTACATGGACTACGGAGCAGTACTTC.

V usage is TRBV10-3 and J usage is TRBJ2-1, with D tentatively TRBD1 (6 bases). Germline V gene data show CDR1 as ENHRY and CDR2 as SYGVKD. V was pared by 3 bases and J by 5 bases, with 14 bases between. The CDR3 is 15 amino acids. CDR3: CAISDRDTLNNEQFF. The CDR3 DNA reads TGTGCCATCAGTGATCGGGACACCTTAAACAATGAGCAGTTCTTC.

J is TRBJ2-5 and V is TRBV5-1; TRBD2 agrees at 10 bases. Germline CDR1 SGHRS, CDR2 YFSETQ. V gave up 4 bases and J gave up 6 bases; unmatched junction bases: 6. The CDR3 sequence is 14 residues long. CDR3 residues: CASSPTSGMKTQYF. As DNA, the CDR3 is TGCGCCAGCAGCCCTACTAGCGGGATGAAGACCCAGTACTTC.

The chain combines TRBV7-8 with TRBJ1-2; D gene unclear. Trimming removed 1 base from V and 4 bases from J, with 10 bases in between. CDR3 length: 14 residues. Germline-derived CDR1 and CDR2 are SGHVS and FQNEAQ. This CDR3 reads CASSLDSGPYGYTF. CDR3 bases: TGTGCCAGCAGCTTAGACTCCGGGCCCTATGGCTACACCTTC.